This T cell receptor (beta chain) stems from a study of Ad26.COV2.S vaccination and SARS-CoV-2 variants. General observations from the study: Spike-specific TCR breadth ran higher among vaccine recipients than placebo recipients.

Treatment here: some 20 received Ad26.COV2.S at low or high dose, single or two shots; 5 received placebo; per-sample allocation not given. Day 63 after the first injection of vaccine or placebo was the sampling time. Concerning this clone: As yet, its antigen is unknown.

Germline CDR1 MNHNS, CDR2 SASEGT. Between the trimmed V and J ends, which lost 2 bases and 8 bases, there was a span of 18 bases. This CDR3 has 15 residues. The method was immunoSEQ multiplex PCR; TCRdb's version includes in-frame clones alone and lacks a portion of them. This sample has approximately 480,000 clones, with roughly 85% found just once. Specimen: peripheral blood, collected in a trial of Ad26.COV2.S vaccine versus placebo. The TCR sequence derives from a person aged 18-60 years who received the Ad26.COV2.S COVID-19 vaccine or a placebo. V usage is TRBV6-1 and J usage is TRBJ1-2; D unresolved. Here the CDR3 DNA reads TGTGCCAGCAGTGAACAACGGGCGGCTCAGGTCGGCTACACCTTC. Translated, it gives CASSEQRAAQVGYTF.